The 20 T cell receptor beta chains below all came from one sample that was sequenced in a study of cytomegalovirus exposure and HLA in healthy donors. PCR amplification relied on 60 Vbeta primers (plus 13 Jbeta primers). Generated by immunoSEQ multiplex PCR, the TCRdb table keeps only in-frame clones and is missing some. Among 150,000 to 200,000 clones listed, 65% to 80% were seen once. The sample consisted of PBMCs. These receptor sequences come from a man aged 18 to 30 in good health and CMV-seropositive.

The rearrangement links TRBV27 to TRBJ1-5; tentative D call: TRBD1 (6 bases). The CDR3 extends over 14 amino acids. Germline V lookup: CDR1 MNHEY, CDR2 SMNVEV (reference sequence). Trimming removed 6 bases from V and 4 bases from J, with 13 bases in between. CDR3 in DNA: TGTGCCAGCAGCTTACAAGGGGGAAATCAGCCCCAGCATTTT. Residues: CASSLQGGNQPQHF.

This clone was seen just once. The V call is TRBV10-3, the J call TRBJ1-5; TRBD1 matches at 7 bases. With V trimmed by 2 bases and J by 0 bases, 7 bases remained unmatched. CDR1 and CDR2 from the germline V gene are ENHRY and SYGVKD. The CDR3 consists of 17 residues. CDR3 region: CAISETGAPNSNQPQHF. The CDR3 DNA follows: TGTGCCATCAGTGAGACAGGGGCTCCTAATAGCAATCAGCCCCAGCATTTT.

This clone was counted between two and nine times. The gene calls are TRBV19 and TRBJ2-1, with TRBD2 matching 7 bases. V gave up 6 bases and J gave up 1 base; unmatched junction bases: 3. CDR3 length: 14 amino acids. CDR1 is LNHDA, CDR2 SQIVND, per germline (reference sequence). CDR3: CASSLGGSYNEQFF. The CDR3 nucleotides read TGTGCCAGTAGCCTGGGGGGGTCCTACAATGAGCAGTTCTTC.

This clone was recorded only once. This chain uses TRBV2 with TRBJ2-1, with TRBD2 identical over 8 bases. V was clipped by 7 bases and J by 4 bases; unmatched bases: 9. This CDR3 is 15 amino acids long. The germline gives CDR1 SNHLY, CDR2 FYNNEI. CDR3 sequence: CASKFTSGGYNEQFF. The CDR3 DNA sequence: TGTGCCAGCAAATTTACGAGCGGGGGATACAATGAGCAGTTCTTC.

This chain joins TRBV30 and TRBJ1-6; possibly TRBD1 for D (6 bases). Germline values: CDR1 GTSNPN, CDR2 SVGIG (reference sequence). This CDR3 region has 15 residues. The germline V and J ends were trimmed by 0 bases and 8 bases, with 14 bases remaining between them. CDR3 bases: TGTGCCTGGAGTGTTTCCACAGGGCTGGATTCACCCCTCCACTTT. It codes for CAWSVSTGLDSPLHF.

This clone was detected only a few times. The chain couples TRBV25-1 to TRBJ1-6; D perhaps matches TRBD1 (5 bases). The CDR3 is 16 residues long. The V and J ends lost 3 bases and 7 bases respectively, with 16 bases between them. The germline V gene has CDR1 MGHDK and CDR2 SYGVNS. The CDR3 bases are TGTGCCAGCAGTGAGATGGCGGGACTGCAAAATTCACCCCTCCACTTT. It encodes CASSEMAGLQNSPLHF.

The chain combines TRBV5-1 with TRBJ2-2; the D is unclear. The CDR3 runs 15 residues. The germline V gene encodes CDR1 SGHRS and CDR2 YFSETQ. Between the trimmed V and J ends, which lost 5 bases and 5 bases, there was a span of 16 bases. CDR3 sequence: CASSPLDSRTGELFF. The CDR3 DNA is TGCGCCAGCAGTCCTCTTGACTCCCGAACCGGGGAGCTGTTTTTT.

This clone was recorded only once. The rearrangement joins TRBV30 to TRBJ2-7, with 9 bases fitting TRBD2. The germline V gene encodes CDR1 GTSNPN and CDR2 SVGIG (reference sequence). CDR3 length: 13 residues. The CDR3 loop reads CAWSLRVAGVLFV. The DNA of the CDR3 is TGTGCCTGGAGTCTACGGGTAGCGGGGGTCCTATTCGTC.

This clone is medium-sized. The gene calls are TRBV6-4 and TRBJ2-3; possibly TRBD1 for D (6 bases). Trimming left V 0 bases short and J 6 bases short, with 16 bases between. Looked up from germline, CDR1 is MRHNA and CDR2 is SNTAGT. The CDR3 runs to 16 residues. The CDR3 protein is CASSDSSRAGVDTQYF. The DNA of the CDR3 is TGTGCCAGCAGTGACTCGAGTCGGGCAGGGGTGGATACGCAGTATTTT.

The chain is built from TRBV5-1 and TRBJ1-1, with a possible D match to TRBD1 (5 bases). The germline CDR1 and CDR2 sequences are SGHRS and YFSETQ. The CDR3 sequence is 14 residues long. V was trimmed by 4 bases and J by 0 bases, leaving 10 bases between them. The CDR3 is CASSLTALNTEAFF. The CDR3 coding sequence is TGCGCCAGCAGCCTGACAGCCTTGAACACTGAAGCTTTCTTT. The full variable domain, in which reference TRBV5-1 and TRBJ1-1 provide the parts outside the CDR3, is KAGVTQTPRYLIKTRGQQVTLSCSPISGHRSVSWYQQTPGQGLQFLFEYFSETQRNKGNFPGRFSGRQFSNSRSEMNVSTLELGDSALYLCASSLTALNTEAFFGQGTRLTVV.

The chain uses TRBV7-3 and TRBJ2-3; 11 bases agree with TRBD2. V trimming: 5 bases; J trimming: 6 bases; junction bases outside the gene matches: 13. The CDR3 is 17 amino acids. CDR1 is SGHTA, CDR2 FQGTGA, per germline. The CDR3 coding sequence is TGTGCCAGCAGCCCGCTTGGTAGCGGGGGGGTCCGGGATACGCAGTATTTT. Its protein is CASSPLGSGGVRDTQYF.

The chain links TRBV6-6 to TRBJ2-7, with a possible D match to TRBD1 (5 bases). Trimming removed 5 bases at V and 5 bases at J, with 13 bases between. The germline V gene has CDR1 MNHNY and CDR2 SVGAGI (reference sequence). The CDR3 sequence is 13 residues long. The CDR3 region is CASSPQGRNEQYV. CDR3 sequence (DNA): TGTGCCAGCAGTCCCCAGGGCCGGAACGAGCAGTACGTC.

This clone was observed a few times. The chain carries TRBV21-1 and TRBJ2-7; the table's D call TRBD2 went unverified against the DNA. TRBV21-1 is classified as a pseudogene. The CDR3 loop spans 15 amino acids. CDR3 nucleotide sequence: TGTGCCAGCAGCAAAGCGCGGGTCAGGTCCTACGAGCAGTACGTC. Protein sequence: CASSKARVRSYEQYV.

The chain links TRBV15 to TRBJ2-1; D remains ambiguous. V shed 0 bases and J shed 10 bases, with 7 bases lying between them. This CDR3 is built from 12 residues. The germline CDR1 and CDR2 sequences are LNHNV and YYDKDF (reference sequence). In DNA form, the CDR3 reads TGTGCCACCAGCAGAGATTCTGGCGAGCAGTTCTTC. The encoded protein is CATSRDSGEQFF.

This chain joins TRBV4-1 and TRBJ2-3; TRBD2 is a possible D gene (5 bases). From germline, CDR1 is MGHRA and CDR2 YSYEKL. V gave up 4 bases and J gave up 4 bases, with 18 bases separating them. The CDR3 consists of 16 residues. In nucleotides, the CDR3 is TGCGCCAGCAGCCTCGTCGCCTCCCCTAGCTCAGATACGCAGTATTTT. Protein product: CASSLVASPSSDTQYF.

The V gene is TRBV9, the J gene TRBJ2-1, with 9 positions matching TRBD2. The CDR3 loop spans 15 amino acids. V lost 2 bases, J lost 7 bases, and 7 bases stayed unmatched. Germline V gives CDR1 SGDLS, CDR2 YYNGEE. For the CDR3, the DNA is TGTGCCAGCAGCGTCGGACTAGCGAGGGTGAATGAGCAGTTCTTC. It is translated as CASSVGLARVNEQFF.

This clone was picked up a small number of times. This same CDR3 is encoded by further DNA sequences in the sample. The chain uses TRBV15 and TRBJ1-1, with 11 bases that match TRBD1. Germline lookup yields CDR1 LNHNV and CDR2 YYDKDF (reference sequence). With 3 bases clipped from V and 2 bases from J, the junction kept 2 bases outside the gene matches. This CDR3 spans 15 amino acids. CDR3 DNA: TGTGCCACCAGCAGGGACAGGGGGCCTAACACTGAAGCTTTCTTT. As protein: CATSRDRGPNTEAFF.

The gene calls are TRBV5-6 and TRBJ1-1; 7 bases fit TRBD1. Germline lookup yields CDR1 SGHDT and CDR2 YYEEEE. The CDR3 totals 15 residues. The J segment lost 5 bases and the V segment lost 2 bases, leaving 9 bases of the junction unmatched. The CDR3 sequence is CASSLKGADDTEAFF. CDR3 nucleotide sequence: TGTGCCAGCAGCTTAAAGGGGGCGGATGATACTGAAGCTTTCTTT. Full variable domain (rest looked up from reference TRBV5-6 and TRBJ1-1): DAGVTQSPTHLIKTRGQQVTLRCSPKSGHDTVSWYQQALGQGPQFIFQYYEEEERQRGNFPDRFSGHQFPNYSSELNVNALLLGDSALYLCASSLKGADDTEAFFGQGTRLTVV.

The chain carries TRBV6-1 and TRBJ2-7; tentatively, D is TRBD2 (5 bases). V was cut by 3 bases and J by 4 bases, with 16 bases left in between. This CDR3 contains 15 residues. Per the germline V gene, CDR1 is MNHNS and CDR2 is SASEGT. The CDR3 region has the DNA TGTGCCAGCAGTGAGCGGTTTCAGGAGGAATACGAGCAGTACGTC. Translation: CASSERFQEEYEQYV.

V is TRBV1 and J is TRBJ1-4. TRBV1 corresponds to a pseudogene. The CDR3 is 14 residues long. CDR3: CTSGPCGEDEKLFF. CDR3 sequence (DNA): TGCACCAGCGGCCCTTGCGGGGAAGATGAAAAACTGTTTTTT.